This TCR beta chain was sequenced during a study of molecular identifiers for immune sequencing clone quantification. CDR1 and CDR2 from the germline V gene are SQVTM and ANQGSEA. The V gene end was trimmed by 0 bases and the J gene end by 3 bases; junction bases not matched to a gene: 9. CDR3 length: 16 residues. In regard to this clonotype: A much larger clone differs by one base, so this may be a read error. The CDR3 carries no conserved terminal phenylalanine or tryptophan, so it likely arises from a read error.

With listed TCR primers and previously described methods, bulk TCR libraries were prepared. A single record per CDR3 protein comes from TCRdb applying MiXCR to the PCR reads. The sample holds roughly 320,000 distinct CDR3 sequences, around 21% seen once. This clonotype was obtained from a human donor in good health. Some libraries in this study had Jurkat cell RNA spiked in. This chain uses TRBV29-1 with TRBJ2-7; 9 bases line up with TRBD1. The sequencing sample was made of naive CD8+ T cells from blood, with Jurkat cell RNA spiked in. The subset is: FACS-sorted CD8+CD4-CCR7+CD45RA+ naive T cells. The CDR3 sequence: CSVEDRSRDRDYEQYS. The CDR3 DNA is TGCAGCGTTGAAGATCGAAGTCGGGACAGGGACTACGAGCAGTACTCC.